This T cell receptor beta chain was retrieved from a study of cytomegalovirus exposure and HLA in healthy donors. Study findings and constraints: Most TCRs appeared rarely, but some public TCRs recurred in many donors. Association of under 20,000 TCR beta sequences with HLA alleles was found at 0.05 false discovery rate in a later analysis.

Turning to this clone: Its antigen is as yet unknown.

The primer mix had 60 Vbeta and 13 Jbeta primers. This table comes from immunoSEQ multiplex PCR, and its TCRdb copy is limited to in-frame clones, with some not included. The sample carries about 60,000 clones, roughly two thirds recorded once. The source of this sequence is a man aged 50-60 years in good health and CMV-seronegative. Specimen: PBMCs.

DNA of the CDR3: TGTGCCAGTAGTAGAGTTAACTATGGCTACACCTTC. Amino acid sequence: CASSRVNYGYTF. The V and J genes are TRBV19 and TRBJ1-2; D is unresolved. The CDR3 loop spans 12 amino acids. Per germline, CDR1 LNHDA and CDR2 SQIVND (reference sequence). With 4 bases removed from V and 1 base from J, the gap between germline ends came to 4 bases.